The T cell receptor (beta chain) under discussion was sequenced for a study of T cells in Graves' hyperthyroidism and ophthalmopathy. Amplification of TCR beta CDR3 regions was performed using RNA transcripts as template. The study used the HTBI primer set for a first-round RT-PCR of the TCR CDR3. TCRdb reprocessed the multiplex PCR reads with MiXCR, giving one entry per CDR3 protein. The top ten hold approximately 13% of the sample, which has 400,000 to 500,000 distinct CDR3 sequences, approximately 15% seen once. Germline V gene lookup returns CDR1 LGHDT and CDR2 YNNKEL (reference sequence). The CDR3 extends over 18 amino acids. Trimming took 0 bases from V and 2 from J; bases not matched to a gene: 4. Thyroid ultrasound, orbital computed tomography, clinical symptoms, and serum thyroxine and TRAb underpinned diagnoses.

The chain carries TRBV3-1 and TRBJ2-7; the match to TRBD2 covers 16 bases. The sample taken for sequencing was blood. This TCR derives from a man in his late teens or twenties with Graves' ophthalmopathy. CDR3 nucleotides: TGTGCCAGCAGCCAAGATACGGGACTAGCGGGGGGGACCTACGAGCAGTACTTC. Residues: CASSQDTGLAGGTYEQYF.